Given below is one T cell receptor (beta chain) in context. What it binds is not known. The sample originates from a study of T cell responses to AZD1222 COVID-19 vaccine. Germline lookup yields CDR1 SNHLY and CDR2 FYNNEI. V lost 4 bases, J lost 2 bases, and 4 bases stayed unmatched. CDR3 size: 14 residues. Sequencing was performed with immunoSEQ multiplex PCR; in TCRdb, only in-frame clones are kept and a portion is missing. The sample contains 150,000 or so clones, 70% to 90% of which appear only once. Study results and caveats: The breadth and depth of Spike-specific TCRs increased once two AZD1222 doses had been given.

The specimen comprised peripheral blood, sampled on day 0 of AZD1222 vaccination. The receptor was isolated from an adult in good health. The chain joins TRBV2 to TRBJ1-2, with TRBD1 matching over 7 bases. Here the CDR3 DNA reads TGTGCCAGCAGTGCAGCAGGGGGGAACTATGGCTACACCTTC. Protein: CASSAAGGNYGYTF.